These 5 T cell receptor beta chains originate from one sample sequenced in a study of human T cells and chemical hapten exposure. TCRdb re-derived calls from the RACE reads in MiXCR, one entry per CDR3 protein. Found here are over 70,000 distinct CDR3 sequences, 14% of them singletons; the top ten hold roughly 4.8%. Time point defined: pre-sensitization, week 0. Treatment given: therapeutic diphenylcyclopropenone sensitization with weekly scalp DPC. Here the sequenced sample was whole blood, taken in connection with sensitization to the hapten diphenylcyclopropenone (DPC). The receptors shown here come from a woman between 45 and 65 years old with alopecia areata. Some clones in this sample may be carry-over from other donors' samples.

This clonotype was seen just once. CDR3 amino acids: CASSFPRGADTQYF. In DNA form, the CDR3 reads TGTGCCAGCAGTTTCCCCAGGGGCGCAGATACGCAGTATTTT. This rearrangement joins TRBV28 to TRBJ2-3, with D tentatively TRBD1 (6 bases). CDR1 and CDR2 (germline): MDHEN, SYDVKM. The CDR3 loop spans 14 amino acids. V dropped 3 bases and J dropped 4 bases, with 11 bases sitting between them.

The table lists this clonotype with a few counts. The chain couples TRBV7-2 to TRBJ2-2; 15 positions match TRBD2. CDR1 and CDR2 (germline): SGHTA, FQGNSA. The CDR3 length is 17 residues. With 2 bases clipped from V and 6 bases from J, the junction kept 4 bases outside the gene matches. The CDR3 sequence is CASSLLGLAGGAGELFF. CDR3 in DNA: TGTGCCAGCAGCTTATTGGGACTAGCGGGAGGAGCCGGGGAGCTGTTTTTT.

For this clonotype: It is likely a read error, because the conserved phenylalanine at the end of the CDR3 is missing. The chain combines TRBV5-8 with TRBJ1-2; weak D call: TRBD1 (5 bases). The V gene lost 1 base and the J gene lost 8 bases, with 12 bases spanning the gap. Germline CDR1 reads SGHTS; CDR2 reads YDEGEE. The CDR3 length is 13 residues. CDR3 sequence: CASSLLGVDGYTL. The CDR3 bases are TGTGCCAGCAGCTTGTTGGGGGTTGACGGCTACACCCTC.

This chain joins TRBV7-9 and TRBJ2-5; D possibly corresponds to TRBD1 (5 bases). V lost 3 bases, J lost 2 bases, and 25 bases lay in between. The CDR3 length is 19 residues. Germline lookup yields CDR1 SEHNR and CDR2 FQNEAQ (reference sequence). The CDR3 sequence: CASSFDRIGAGLSQETQYF. CDR3 nucleotide sequence: TGTGCCAGCAGCTTCGACCGAATCGGAGCAGGGTTGTCACAAGAGACCCAGTACTTC.

This chain uses TRBV12-3 or TRBV12-4 with TRBJ2-3; D assignment may be TRBD1 or TRBD2 (5 bases each). The CDR3 consists of 16 residues. V gave up 5 bases and J gave up 4 bases, with 19 bases separating them. CDR3 DNA: TGTGCCAGCAGTCCGGGGACGGGCGGTCGCGCAGATACGCAGTATTTT. Its protein product is CASSPGTGGRADTQYF.